These T cell receptor beta chains were read from a single sample in a study of T cells in Graves' hyperthyroidism and ophthalmopathy. TCRdb analysed the multiplex PCR reads with MiXCR anew, one entry per CDR3 protein. Of over 650,000 distinct CDR3 sequences listed, just under 45% were seen once; the top ten hold 7% to 7.5%. Sequenced: peripheral blood or thyroid tissue (not recorded which). Receptors were obtained from an adult man with Graves' disease, either hyperthyroidism or ophthalmopathy (not recorded which). Each CDR3 is given with its conserved first and last residue.

v_call: TRBV15; j_call: TRBJ1-5; cdr3_aa: CATSRDLRGVPNQPQHF
v_call: TRBV7-2; j_call: TRBJ2-7; cdr3_aa: CASSLGRRSSYEQYF
v_call: TRBV7-9; j_call: TRBJ2-7; cdr3_aa: CASSFRDTSSYEQYF
v_call: TRBV29-1; j_call: TRBJ2-7; cdr3_aa: CSVKTPTEQYF
v_call: TRBV6-1; j_call: TRBJ2-7; cdr3_aa: CASGPRQGSYEQYF
v_call: TRBV7-9; j_call: TRBJ2-7; cdr3_aa: CASSSGGSYEQYF
v_call: TRBV9; j_call: TRBJ1-2; cdr3_aa: CASSPYRDEDGYTF
v_call: TRBV7-8; j_call: TRBJ1-4; cdr3_aa: CASNPLGTGVEKLFF
v_call: TRBV20-1; j_call: TRBJ1-2; cdr3_aa: CSAIPIGNYGYTF
v_call: TRBV25-1; j_call: TRBJ1-6; cdr3_aa: CASSGAGGINSPLHF
v_call: TRBV2; j_call: TRBJ1-1; cdr3_aa: CASSESRGLQNTEAFF
v_call: TRBV12-3/TRBV12-4; j_call: TRBJ1-6; cdr3_aa: CASSLWGVNSPLHF
v_call: TRBV19; j_call: TRBJ1-2; cdr3_aa: CAYRTGYGYTF
v_call: TRBV20-1; j_call: TRBJ1-6; cdr3_aa: CSLDQGDTSYNSPLHF
v_call: TRBV7-3; j_call: TRBJ1-6; cdr3_aa: CASSLTARTISPLHF
v_call: TRBV29-1; j_call: TRBJ1-1; cdr3_aa: CSDRTGGPNTEAFF
v_call: TRBV3-1; j_call: TRBJ2-7; cdr3_aa: CASTSFRGGREQYF
v_call: TRBV7-6; j_call: TRBJ1-6; cdr3_aa: CASSLEQGVNSPLHF
v_call: TRBV7-8; j_call: TRBJ2-7; cdr3_aa: CASSLGQGARHEQYF
v_call: TRBV7-8; j_call: TRBJ2-7; cdr3_aa: CASSLVGQLYEQYF
v_call: TRBV12-3/TRBV12-4; j_call: TRBJ1-2; cdr3_aa: CASSSGHLYGYTF
v_call: TRBV19; j_call: TRBJ1-1; cdr3_aa: CASWGARMNTEAFF
v_call: TRBV6-1; j_call: TRBJ1-1; cdr3_aa: CASSYASTGANTEAFF
v_call: TRBV9; j_call: TRBJ1-3; cdr3_aa: CASSQDSTSGNTIYF
v_call: TRBV2; j_call: TRBJ1-2; cdr3_aa: CASSVQGFGDYTF
v_call: TRBV19; j_call: TRBJ2-2; cdr3_aa: CASSNPRTSGITGELFF
v_call: TRBV2; j_call: TRBJ2-5; cdr3_aa: CASRRDSSKTQYF
v_call: TRBV29-1; j_call: TRBJ2-7; cdr3_aa: CSVEDPRTSGRRGGTDTQYF
v_call: TRBV7-2; j_call: TRBJ1-5; cdr3_aa: CASRVTGFNQPQHF
v_call: TRBV11-2; j_call: TRBJ2-7; cdr3_aa: CASRPGQGAREQYF
v_call: TRBV10-3; j_call: TRBJ2-7; cdr3_aa: CATHHPGGYEQYF
v_call: TRBV9; j_call: TRBJ1-3; cdr3_aa: CASSQEGLTGGRFGNTIYF
v_call: TRBV10-3; j_call: TRBJ2-7; cdr3_aa: CAISALSGNYEQYF
v_call: TRBV9; j_call: TRBJ1-5; cdr3_aa: CASSESQGNNQPQHF
v_call: TRBV25-1; j_call: TRBJ1-6; cdr3_aa: CASSHRTGGANSPLHF
v_call: TRBV5-8; j_call: TRBJ1-1; cdr3_aa: CASLISWGPSEAFF
v_call: TRBV12-3/TRBV12-4; j_call: TRBJ2-7; cdr3_aa: CASGDRYEQYF
v_call: TRBV7-2; j_call: TRBJ1-1; cdr3_aa: CASSLGSVGGGEAFF
v_call: TRBV7-2; j_call: TRBJ1-1; cdr3_aa: CASSLTVRNTEAFF
v_call: TRBV7-9; j_call: TRBJ2-6; cdr3_aa: CASSHVASGANVLTF
v_call: TRBV7-3; j_call: TRBJ1-2; cdr3_aa: CASSGGQGASYTF
v_call: TRBV2; j_call: TRBJ2-5; cdr3_aa: CASSPGQAQGTQYF
v_call: TRBV10-3; j_call: TRBJ2-5; cdr3_aa: CAISGEYETWSMETQYF
v_call: TRBV2; j_call: TRBJ1-2; cdr3_aa: CASSLARPDYGYTF
v_call: TRBV12-3/TRBV12-4; j_call: TRBJ1-5; cdr3_aa: CASSFAGLEGQPQHF
v_call: TRBV2; j_call: TRBJ1-2; cdr3_aa: CASSEWTDYGYTF
v_call: TRBV5-1; j_call: TRBJ1-2; cdr3_aa: CASSPGHRTAYGYTF
v_call: TRBV10-3; j_call: TRBJ1-6; cdr3_aa: CASSSRDTYNSPLHF
v_call: TRBV7-2; j_call: TRBJ1-2; cdr3_aa: CASSLRVEQYGYTF
v_call: TRBV29-1; j_call: TRBJ2-5; cdr3_aa: CSVGTGGNQETQYF
v_call: TRBV12-3/TRBV12-4; j_call: TRBJ1-2; cdr3_aa: CASSAGQGARNTF
v_call: TRBV19; j_call: TRBJ1-1; cdr3_aa: CASSKPGGNTAAFF